Given below is one TCR beta chain in context. Its antigen is unidentified. With 60 Vbeta and 13 Jbeta primers, the PCR was carried out. Some clones are missing from TCRdb's copy, which holds only in-frame ones; the method was immunoSEQ multiplex PCR. The table has about 160,000 clones, 76% seen once. The sample belongs to a study of cytomegalovirus exposure and HLA in healthy donors. This CDR3 contains 15 residues. Trimming took 0 bases from V and 0 from J, leaving 9 bases between them. Germline lookup yields CDR1 SGHVS and CDR2 FNYEAQ. Unrecorded immune exposures were likely, despite nominal health at sampling. General study results and limits: Reported findings show TCR beta sequences accurately forecast HLA-A and HLA-B alleles in most subjects. Highly shared sequence variants in one cluster were likely a sequencing artifact. No immune exposure information besides CMV serostatus was available.

This TCR was recovered from a female donor in good health and CMV-seronegative. This chain links TRBV7-6 with TRBJ2-7, with D hard to call. The sequenced sample consisted of PBMCs. The CDR3 DNA sequence: TGTGCCAGCAGCTTAGCGGCAGGCCACTCCTACGAGCAGTACTTC. It encodes CASSLAAGHSYEQYF.